One sample yielded the 25 T cell receptor beta chains listed below, sequenced in a study of blood T cell repertoires in COVID-19. Clones were sequenced by immunoSEQ multiplex PCR, and TCRdb holds only the in-frame ones, with some missing. The sample lists about 82,000 clones, about four fifths occurring once. Sequenced: peripheral blood. These receptor sequences come from a woman in her forties with active or convalescent COVID-19.

The chain has TRBV7-2 and TRBJ2-2; 11 positions match TRBD2. Germline V lookup: CDR1 SGHTA, CDR2 FQGNSA. The CDR3 has 18 amino acids. After removal of 2 bases from V and 0 bases from J, the junction contained 5 bases not matched to a gene. DNA of the CDR3: TGTGCCAGCAGCTTACACGGACTAGCGGGCGCGAACACCGGGGAGCTGTTTTTT. Its protein is CASSLHGLAGANTGELFF.

The V call is TRBV7-8, the J call TRBJ2-7, with D perhaps matching TRBD1 (5 bases). Germline V CDR1 and CDR2: SGHVS, FQNEAQ. The CDR3 covers 18 residues. Trimming took off 2 bases at V and 2 bases at J, with 22 bases between the two ends. CDR3 amino acids: CASSLLPALLDSPYEQYF. As DNA, the CDR3 is TGTGCCAGCAGCTTACTCCCAGCACTCCTCGACAGTCCCTACGAGCAGTACTTC.

This clone appeared a single time. V is TRBV27 and J is TRBJ1-1, with D possibly being TRBD1 (5 bases). Looked up from germline, CDR1 is MNHEY and CDR2 is SMNVEV (reference sequence). CDR3 size: 15 residues. Trimming stripped 4 bases from V and 4 bases from J, with 16 bases between. CDR3 sequence reads: CASSSRAGGGTEAFF. CDR3 nucleotides: TGTGCCAGCAGTTCCCGGGCAGGCGGGGGCACTGAAGCTTTCTTT.

The chain couples TRBV4-3 to TRBJ2-5; 7 bases match TRBD1. The CDR3 is 16 amino acids. Germline V gene sequence: CDR1 LGHNA, CDR2 YSLEER. V shed 4 bases and J 7 bases; nucleotides not matched to a gene: 15. The CDR3, as DNA: TGCGCCAGCAGCCGGGACCGGACAGGCTCTCGTTCGACCCAGTACTTC. Its protein is CASSRDRTGSRSTQYF.

This chain joins TRBV4-2 and TRBJ1-2; D possibly corresponds to TRBD1 (5 bases). V shed 6 bases and J shed 8 bases, with 13 bases lying between them. The CDR3 consists of 12 residues. CDR1 is LGHNA and CDR2 is YNFKEQ in the germline V gene. Written as DNA, the CDR3 is TGTGCCAGCAGACAGGCCCTATGGGGCTACACCTTC. It encodes CASRQALWGYTF.

This chain's CDR3 is CASSEVGLASINEQFF. The CDR3 region has the DNA TGTGCCAGCAGTGAAGTGGGACTAGCGTCGATCAATGAGCAGTTCTTC. The chain uses TRBV2 and TRBJ2-1; 10 bases line up with TRBD2. The CDR3 consists of 16 residues. V lost 1 base and J lost 6; bases outside the gene matches: 6. Germline CDR1 is SNHLY and CDR2 is FYNNEI.

The CDR3 region is CASSSRTLITSGSLYEQYF. For the CDR3, the DNA is TGTGCCAGCAGTTCACGCACCCTAATTACTAGCGGGAGTTTGTACGAGCAGTACTTC. The V and J genes are TRBV28 and TRBJ2-7; 11 nucleotides align to TRBD2. CDR1 is MDHEN, CDR2 SYDVKM, per germline. The CDR3 length is 19 residues. J gave up 4 bases and V 4 bases, and 18 bases lay outside the gene matches.

This chain connects TRBV12-5 to TRBJ2-3; D is perhaps TRBD2 (6 bases). Germline assignment: CDR1 LGHNT and CDR2 FRNRAP. The CDR3 spans 17 residues. Trimming cost V 0 bases and J 6 bases, with 19 bases left between them. CDR3 sequence reads: CASGLVMIGGSADTQYF. The CDR3 bases are TGTGCTAGTGGTTTGGTAATGATTGGGGGGTCGGCGGATACGCAGTATTTT.

V and J are TRBV28 and TRBJ1-5; 8 bases agree with TRBD1. The junction had 5 bases not matched to a gene; V was cut back by 7 bases and J by 9 bases. Germline-derived CDR1 and CDR2 are MDHEN and SYDVKM. The CDR3 extends over 12 amino acids. CDR3 in amino acids: CASTTGDLPQHF. CDR3 in DNA: TGTGCCAGCACGACAGGGGATTTGCCCCAGCATTTT.

V and J are TRBV18 and TRBJ1-1; 7 bases line up with TRBD1. The CDR3 is 13 amino acids. The V gene end was trimmed by 5 bases and the J gene end by 3 bases; junction bases not matched to a gene: 3. The germline gives CDR1 KGHSH, CDR2 LQKENI. The CDR3: CASSTGVDTEAFF. CDR3 sequence (DNA): TGTGCCAGCTCAACAGGGGTAGACACTGAAGCTTTCTTT.

This clone was counted a single time. The CDR3 reads CASIGSGKYNEQFF. CDR3 in DNA: TGTGCCAGCATTGGGAGCGGGAAGTACAATGAGCAGTTCTTC. The chain couples TRBV28 to TRBJ2-1; TRBD2 matches at 7 bases. Unmatched junction bases numbered 7, after V lost 7 bases and J lost 4 bases. Germline V lookup: CDR1 MDHEN, CDR2 SYDVKM. The CDR3 is 14 residues long.

The chain carries TRBV28 and TRBJ1-3; 7 nucleotides align to TRBD1. From germline, CDR1 is MDHEN and CDR2 SYDVKM. Trimming at V came to 5 bases and at J to 4 bases, leaving 5 bases not matched to a gene. CDR3 length: 14 amino acids. CDR3 region: CASSAGTVGNTIYF. CDR3 DNA: TGTGCCAGCAGTGCCGGGACAGTCGGAAACACCATATATTTT.

The J gene is TRBJ2-7, the V gene TRBV5-5, with D maybe TRBD1 (7 bases). Germline CDR1 is SGHKS and CDR2 is YYEKEE (reference sequence). Deletions cut 3 bases from V and 2 bases from J, with 12 bases between. The CDR3 extends over 14 amino acids. The CDR3 nucleotides read TGTGCCAGCAGCTGGAGGGACAGACCCTACGAGCAGTACTTC. This codes for CASSWRDRPYEQYF.

The genes are TRBV11-3 and TRBJ1-2; TRBD1 is a possible D gene (5 bases). CDR1 SGHNT and CDR2 YENEEA come from the germline V gene. The CDR3 extends over 17 amino acids. V was cut by 0 bases and J by 4 bases, with 18 bases left in between. The CDR3 loop is CASSLDYEARAGYGYTF. The CDR3 coding sequence is TGTGCCAGCAGCTTAGACTACGAGGCCAGGGCTGGCTATGGCTACACCTTC.

The V and J genes are TRBV7-2 and TRBJ2-7, with 8 bases identical to TRBD2. The V gene end was trimmed by 0 bases and the J gene end by 3 bases; junction bases not matched to a gene: 4. The germline V gene has CDR1 SGHTA and CDR2 FQGNSA. The CDR3 length is 15 residues. The CDR3 is CASSLAGTSYYEQYF. CDR3 bases: TGTGCCAGCAGCTTAGCCGGGACTAGTTACTACGAGCAGTACTTC. Full variable domain (rest looked up from reference TRBV7-2 and TRBJ2-7): GAGVSQSPSNKVTEKGKDVELRCDPISGHTALYWYRQSLGQGLEFLIYFQGNSAPDKSGLPSDRFSAERTGGSVSTLTIQRTQQEDSAVYLCASSLAGTSYYEQYFGPGTRLTVT.

In this sample, this clone turned up a few times. The chain is built from TRBV7-9 and TRBJ1-3, with D possibly matching TRBD1 (6 bases). CDR1 SEHNR and CDR2 FQNEAQ come from the germline V gene (reference sequence). The CDR3 runs 16 residues. The V and J ends lost 5 bases and 0 bases respectively, with 14 bases between them. CDR3 nucleotide sequence: TGTGCCAGCAGCCCCCGACAGGACTCCTCTGGAAACACCATATATTTT. It yields the protein CASSPRQDSSGNTIYF. The variable domain in full, completed from reference TRBV7-9 and TRBJ1-3, reads DTGVSQNPRHKITKRGQNVTFRCDPISEHNRLYWYRQTLGQGPEFLTYFQNEAQLEKSRLLSDRFSAERPKGSFSTLEIQRTEQGDSAMYLCASSPRQDSSGNTIYFGEGSWLTVV.

Only one count was recorded for this clone. The rearrangement links TRBV18 to TRBJ2-5; maybe TRBD1 (5 bases). The length of the CDR3 is 13 residues. CDR1 is KGHSH, CDR2 LQKENI, per germline. V was pared by 2 bases and J by 2 bases, with 6 bases between. The CDR3 protein is CASSPTGQETQYF. The CDR3 DNA reads as TGTGCCAGCTCACCAACAGGTCAAGAGACCCAGTACTTC.

The V and J genes are TRBV15 and TRBJ2-1; D uncertain. This CDR3 region has 14 residues. Germline V CDR1 and CDR2: LNHNV, YYDKDF (reference sequence). V lost 1 base to trimming and J lost 7 bases, with 11 bases between them. CDR3 residues: CATSRVASQNEQFF. The CDR3 DNA follows: TGTGCCACCAGCAGAGTAGCCAGCCAAAATGAGCAGTTCTTC.

The J gene is TRBJ2-1, the V gene TRBV4-3, with TRBD2 matching over 10 bases. In germline, CDR1 is LGHNA, CDR2 YSLEER. V lost 0 bases, J lost 0 bases, and 14 bases stayed unmatched. The CDR3 totals 21 residues. This CDR3 is CASSQDLWLAGVLSSYNEQFF. The CDR3 DNA is TGCGCCAGCAGCCAAGATCTTTGGCTAGCGGGAGTCCTGTCCTCCTACAATGAGCAGTTCTTC.

The chain uses TRBV28 and TRBJ1-1, with 8 bases lining up with TRBD1. Germline trimming cut 1 base from V and 4 bases from J; bases unmatched to any gene: 5. The CDR3 has 15 amino acids. Germline assignment: CDR1 MDHEN and CDR2 SYDVKM. The DNA of the CDR3 is TGTGCCAGCAGTTTATCGGACAGGGCCGCCACTGAAGCTTTCTTT. It yields the protein CASSLSDRAATEAFF.

The chain recombines TRBV9 with TRBJ2-3; 13 nucleotides agree with TRBD2. Germline V gene data show CDR1 as SGDLS and CDR2 as YYNGEE. This CDR3 region has 17 residues. V trimming: 2 bases; J trimming: 3 bases; junction bases outside the gene matches: 6. The CDR3 nucleotides are TGTGCCAGCAGCGTTGGGACTAGCGGGGCGCGGACAGATACGCAGTATTTT. It encodes CASSVGTSGARTDTQYF.

V and J are TRBV11-2 and TRBJ2-7; TRBD2 agrees at 7 bases. CDR1 and CDR2 from the germline V gene are SGHAT and FQNNGV. The V and J ends lost 3 bases and 2 bases, in that order; junction bases with no gene match: 4. CDR3 length equals 14 residues. The CDR3 region is CASSLAGVTYEQYF. In DNA, the CDR3 is TGTGCCAGCAGCTTGGCGGGAGTGACCTACGAGCAGTACTTC.

The genes are TRBV7-9 and TRBJ2-3; tentative D call: TRBD1 (5 bases). CDR1 is SEHNR and CDR2 is FQNEAQ in the germline V gene (reference sequence). The CDR3 extends over 18 amino acids. V gave up 0 bases and J gave up 0 bases, with 16 bases separating them. Here the CDR3 reads CASSLAARTGWSTDTQYF. The CDR3 DNA reads as TGTGCCAGCAGCTTAGCGGCCAGAACAGGTTGGAGCACAGATACGCAGTATTTT.

J is TRBJ2-1 and V is TRBV7-3; 7 bases are a match to TRBD2. J lost 0 bases, V lost 5 bases, and 13 bases had no gene match. Germline CDR1 is SGHTA and CDR2 is FQGTGA. This CDR3 is 18 amino acids long. The CDR3 DNA reads as TGTGCCAGCAGCCCTAAGGGTGAGCGGGGCAGCTCCTACAATGAGCAGTTCTTC. Residues: CASSPKGERGSSYNEQFF.

The J gene is TRBJ2-5, the V gene TRBV7-2, with D perhaps TRBD1 (5 bases). Germline loops: CDR1 SGHTA, CDR2 FQGNSA. CDR3 length: 15 amino acids. V lost 0 bases and J lost 4, with 12 bases in between. CDR3 coding DNA: TGTGCCAGCAGCTTAGCAGGGGTTCCGCGAGAGACCCAGTACTTC. Translation gives CASSLAGVPRETQYF.